This T cell receptor beta chain was recovered during a study of spatial heterogeneity in lung cancer. Study details: The correlation between TCR transcript counts in tumor regions and a T cell module score from matched bulk RNA-seq was strong. Findings of the study overall: In tumors, expanded intratumoral alpha and beta TCR counts tracked mutation counts. Ubiquitous nonsynonymous mutations were tracked by counts of ubiquitous expanded TCRs, and regional ones by counts of regional expanded TCRs.

This CDR3 contains 12 residues. The germline V gene has CDR1 DFQATT and CDR2 SNEGSKA (reference sequence). Trimming shortened V by 4 bases and J by 3 bases, and 9 bases separated the two germline ends. This clonotype showed up many times. Its antigen remains unknown. This beta chain represents an off-target read in a library built for alpha chains; its size is of limited meaning. Each molecule of TCR cDNA was tagged with one unique molecular identifier. TCRdb independently ran MiXCR on the 5' RACE reads; one entry per CDR3 protein. The repertoire has about 20,000 distinct CDR3 sequences, 5.8% of them found once; the top ten carry around a tenth. This sample's time point: sample taken at primary tumor resection. Untreated early-stage non-small cell lung cancer patients, approximately 76 in total, were the donors.

The chain carries TRBV20-1 and TRBJ1-1; D not resolved. The sample here was lung tumor tissue, taken at surgery. The origin of this receptor is a female donor with early-stage non-small cell lung cancer. CDR3 sequence reads: CSAISGYTEAFF. The CDR3, as DNA: TGCAGTGCTATTAGCGGGTACACTGAAGCTTTCTTT.